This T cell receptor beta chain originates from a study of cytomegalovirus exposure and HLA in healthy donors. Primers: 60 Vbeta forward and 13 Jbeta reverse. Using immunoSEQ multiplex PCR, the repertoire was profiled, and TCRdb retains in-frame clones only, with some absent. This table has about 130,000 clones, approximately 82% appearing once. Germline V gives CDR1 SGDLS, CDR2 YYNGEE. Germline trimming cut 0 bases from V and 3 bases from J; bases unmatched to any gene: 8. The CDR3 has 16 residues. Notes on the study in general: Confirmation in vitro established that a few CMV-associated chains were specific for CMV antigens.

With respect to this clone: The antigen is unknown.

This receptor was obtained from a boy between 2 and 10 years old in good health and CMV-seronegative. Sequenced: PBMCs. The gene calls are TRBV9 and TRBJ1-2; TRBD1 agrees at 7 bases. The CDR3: CASSVGVGGKDYGYTF. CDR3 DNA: TGTGCCAGCAGCGTAGGTGTAGGGGGCAAAGACTATGGCTACACCTTC.